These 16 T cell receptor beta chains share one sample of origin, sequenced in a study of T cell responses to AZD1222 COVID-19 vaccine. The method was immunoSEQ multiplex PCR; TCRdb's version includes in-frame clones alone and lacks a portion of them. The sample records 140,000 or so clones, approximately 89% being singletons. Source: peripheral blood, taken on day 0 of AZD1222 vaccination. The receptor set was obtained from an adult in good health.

The CDR3 DNA reads TGTGCCAGCAGTTTAGCAAGAGGCGGGGCGGCCTACGAGCAGTACTTC. Translating it yields CASSLARGGAAYEQYF. The V and J genes are TRBV28 and TRBJ2-7; D is possibly TRBD2 (6 bases). The CDR3 spans 16 residues. The germline CDR1 and CDR2 sequences are MDHEN and SYDVKM. Deletions cut 2 bases from V and 2 bases from J, with 16 bases between.

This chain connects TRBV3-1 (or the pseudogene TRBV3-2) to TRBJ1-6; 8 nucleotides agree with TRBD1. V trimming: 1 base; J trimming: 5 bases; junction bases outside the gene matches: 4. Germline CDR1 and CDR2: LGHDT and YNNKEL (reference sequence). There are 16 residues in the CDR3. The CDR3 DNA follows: TGTGCCAGCAGCCAAGCCCGGACAGGGCATAATTCACCCCTCCACTTT. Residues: CASSQARTGHNSPLHF.

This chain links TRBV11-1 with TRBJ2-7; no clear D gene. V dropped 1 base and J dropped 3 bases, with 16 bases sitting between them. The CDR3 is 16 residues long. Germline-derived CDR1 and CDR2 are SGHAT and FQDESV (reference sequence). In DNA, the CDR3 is TGTGCCAGCAGCTTAGTCGCGCAAAATCCATTCTACGAGCAGTACTTC. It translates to CASSLVAQNPFYEQYF.

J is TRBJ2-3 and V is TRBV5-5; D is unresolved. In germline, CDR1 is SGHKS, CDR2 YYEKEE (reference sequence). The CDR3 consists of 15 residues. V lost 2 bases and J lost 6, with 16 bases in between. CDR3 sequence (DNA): TGTGCCAGCAGCTTTGTGGCAGGTTTACGGGATACGCAGTATTTT. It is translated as CASSFVAGLRDTQYF.

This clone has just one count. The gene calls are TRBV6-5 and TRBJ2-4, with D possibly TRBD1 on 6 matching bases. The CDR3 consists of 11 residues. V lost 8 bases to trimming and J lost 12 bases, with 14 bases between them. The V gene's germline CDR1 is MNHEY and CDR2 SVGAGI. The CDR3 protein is CASRQGPRQYF. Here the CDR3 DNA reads TGTGCCAGCCGCCAGGGGCCTCGTCAGTACTTC.

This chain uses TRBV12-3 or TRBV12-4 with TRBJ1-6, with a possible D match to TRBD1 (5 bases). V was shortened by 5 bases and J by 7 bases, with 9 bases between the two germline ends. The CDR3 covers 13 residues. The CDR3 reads CASSGTANSPLHF. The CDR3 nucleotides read TGTGCCAGCAGTGGGACGGCAAATTCACCCCTCCACTTT.

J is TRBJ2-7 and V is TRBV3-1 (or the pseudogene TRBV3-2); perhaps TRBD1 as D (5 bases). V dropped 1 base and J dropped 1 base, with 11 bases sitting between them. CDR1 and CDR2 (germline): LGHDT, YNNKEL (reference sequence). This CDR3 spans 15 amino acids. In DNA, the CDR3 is TGTGCCAGCAGCCAAGTCCCAGGGCGGTCCTACGAGCAGTACTTC. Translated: CASSQVPGRSYEQYF.

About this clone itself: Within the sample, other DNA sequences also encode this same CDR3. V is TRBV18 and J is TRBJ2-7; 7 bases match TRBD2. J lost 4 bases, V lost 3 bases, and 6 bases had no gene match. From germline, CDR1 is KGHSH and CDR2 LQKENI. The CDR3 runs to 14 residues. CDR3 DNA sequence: TGTGCCAGCTCACCGGGAGCGGGAAGGTACGAGCAGTACTTC. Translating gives CASSPGAGRYEQYF.

The CDR3 reads CASSYEPADTQYF. The CDR3 coding sequence is TGTGCCAGCAGCTACGAACCGGCAGATACGCAGTATTTT. This chain links TRBV6-5 with TRBJ2-3, with D unclear. Germline V lookup: CDR1 MNHEY, CDR2 SVGAGI. The CDR3 is 13 amino acids. V lost 6 bases to trimming and J lost 4 bases, with 11 bases between them.

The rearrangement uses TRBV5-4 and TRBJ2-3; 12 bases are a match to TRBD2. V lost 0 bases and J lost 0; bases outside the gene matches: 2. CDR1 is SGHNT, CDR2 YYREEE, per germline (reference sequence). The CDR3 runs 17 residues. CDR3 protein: CASSLGTSGASTDTQYF. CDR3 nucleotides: TGTGCCAGCAGCTTGGGGACTAGCGGGGCTAGCACAGATACGCAGTATTTT.

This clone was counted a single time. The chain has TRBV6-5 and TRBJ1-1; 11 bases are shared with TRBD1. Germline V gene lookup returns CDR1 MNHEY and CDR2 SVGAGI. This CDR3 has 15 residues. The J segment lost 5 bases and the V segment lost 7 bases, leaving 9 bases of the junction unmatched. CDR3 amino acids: CASKDRGRGGTEAFF. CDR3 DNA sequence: TGTGCCAGCAAGGACAGGGGGCGAGGGGGGACTGAAGCTTTCTTT.

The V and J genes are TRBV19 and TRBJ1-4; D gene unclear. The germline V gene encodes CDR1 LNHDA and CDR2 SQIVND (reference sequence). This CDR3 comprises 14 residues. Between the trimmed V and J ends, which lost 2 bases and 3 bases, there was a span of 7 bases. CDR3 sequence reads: CASSISLANEKLFF. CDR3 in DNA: TGTGCCAGTAGTATAAGTCTGGCTAATGAAAAACTGTTTTTT.

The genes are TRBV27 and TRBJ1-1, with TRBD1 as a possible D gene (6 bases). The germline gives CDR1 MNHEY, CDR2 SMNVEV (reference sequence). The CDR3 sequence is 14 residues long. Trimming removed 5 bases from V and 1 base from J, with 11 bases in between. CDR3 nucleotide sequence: TGTGCCAGCAGTCCAGGACAGAGGAACACTGAAGCTTTCTTT. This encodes CASSPGQRNTEAFF.

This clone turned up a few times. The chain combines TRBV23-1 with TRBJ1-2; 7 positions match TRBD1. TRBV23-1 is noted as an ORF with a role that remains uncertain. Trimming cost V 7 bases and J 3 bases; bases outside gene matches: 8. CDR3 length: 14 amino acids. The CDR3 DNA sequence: TGCGCCAGCACCCTCTGCGGGACAGACTATGGCTACACCTTC. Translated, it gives CASTLCGTDYGYTF.

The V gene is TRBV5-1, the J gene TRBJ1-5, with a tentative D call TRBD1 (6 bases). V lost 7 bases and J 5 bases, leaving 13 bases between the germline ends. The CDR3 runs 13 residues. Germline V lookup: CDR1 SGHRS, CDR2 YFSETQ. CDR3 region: CASRTGSYQPQHF. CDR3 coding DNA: TGCGCCAGCCGAACAGGGTCCTATCAGCCCCAGCATTTT.

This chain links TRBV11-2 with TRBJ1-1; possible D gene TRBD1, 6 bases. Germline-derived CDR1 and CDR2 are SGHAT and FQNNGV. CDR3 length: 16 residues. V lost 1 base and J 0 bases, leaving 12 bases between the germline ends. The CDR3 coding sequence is TGTGCCAGCAGCTTAGCCGGACAGACTCTGAACACTGAAGCTTTCTTT. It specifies CASSLAGQTLNTEAFF.